The rows below give T cell receptor beta chains drawn from one sample of a study of identical twins. A single record per CDR3 protein comes from TCRdb applying MiXCR to the 5' RACE reads. This table holds 400,000 to 550,000 distinct CDR3 sequences, roughly a fifth found once. The data also belong to a second study, concerning T cells expressing NK-cell markers.

The source material was CD4+ T cells sorted from blood. All receptors derive from a woman younger than 30 in good health. The conserved cysteine and the conserved F or W are not part of the CDR3 here. D genes are given only for firm matches.

>TRBJ2-1|TRBV12-3/TRBV12-4|.
ASSPLVEQF
>TRBJ2-7|TRBV28|.
ASIERGAGSYEQY
>TRBJ2-2|TRBV12-3/TRBV12-4|TRBD2
ASRLSGGGAGELF
>TRBJ2-7|TRBV7-9|TRBD2
ASSLAGGPVEQY
>TRBJ2-7|TRBV18|.
ASSPLPELEQY
>TRBJ2-3|TRBV11-2|.
ASSSPRGLGASTDTQY
>TRBJ1-1|TRBV3-1|.
ASSQLAVNTEAF
>TRBJ2-5|TRBV12-3/TRBV12-4|TRBD1
ASRKGQGGRSQY
>TRBJ1-5|TRBV12-3/TRBV12-4|.
ASSYTRAENQPQH
>TRBJ2-3|TRBV6-5|TRBD2
ASSLAGVTDTQY
>TRBJ2-3|TRBV9|.
ASSSGQPTDTQY
>TRBJ2-7|TRBV11-2|TRBD2
ASSLERAGGYEQY
>TRBJ1-3|TRBV6-1|TRBD1
ASSEGQGRNTIY
>TRBJ2-1|TRBV12-3/TRBV12-4|.
ASSSGVEQF
>TRBJ2-1|TRBV20-1|.
SASVGSRANEQF
>TRBJ2-3|TRBV20-1|TRBD1
SARRQGITDTQY
>TRBJ1-2|TRBV7-8|.
ASSFLLDGGGYT
>TRBJ2-3|TRBV12-3/TRBV12-4|TRBD2
ASSLSGRGTQY
>TRBJ2-3|TRBV20-1|TRBD2
SASSSGGADTQY
>TRBJ2-7|TRBV29-1|TRBD1
SAGQGQSYEQY
>TRBJ2-7|TRBV20-1|.
SAQPGHRAYEQY
>TRBJ1-1|TRBV20-1|.
SAPPRGNTEAF
>TRBJ2-7|TRBV7-2|TRBD2
ASSFATRTSRDEQY
>TRBJ1-1|TRBV10-3|TRBD1
AISESWRDRGLGNTEAF
>TRBJ2-1|TRBV30|.
AWTRDSSYNEQF
>TRBJ1-3|TRBV5-1|.
ASSLPDGAGNTIY
>TRBJ2-2|TRBV7-2|.
ASSPISTGELF
>TRBJ2-7|TRBV6-5|TRBD2
ASSYSTAGQIYEQY
>TRBJ1-1|TRBV6-1|.
ASRTGTGRTEAF